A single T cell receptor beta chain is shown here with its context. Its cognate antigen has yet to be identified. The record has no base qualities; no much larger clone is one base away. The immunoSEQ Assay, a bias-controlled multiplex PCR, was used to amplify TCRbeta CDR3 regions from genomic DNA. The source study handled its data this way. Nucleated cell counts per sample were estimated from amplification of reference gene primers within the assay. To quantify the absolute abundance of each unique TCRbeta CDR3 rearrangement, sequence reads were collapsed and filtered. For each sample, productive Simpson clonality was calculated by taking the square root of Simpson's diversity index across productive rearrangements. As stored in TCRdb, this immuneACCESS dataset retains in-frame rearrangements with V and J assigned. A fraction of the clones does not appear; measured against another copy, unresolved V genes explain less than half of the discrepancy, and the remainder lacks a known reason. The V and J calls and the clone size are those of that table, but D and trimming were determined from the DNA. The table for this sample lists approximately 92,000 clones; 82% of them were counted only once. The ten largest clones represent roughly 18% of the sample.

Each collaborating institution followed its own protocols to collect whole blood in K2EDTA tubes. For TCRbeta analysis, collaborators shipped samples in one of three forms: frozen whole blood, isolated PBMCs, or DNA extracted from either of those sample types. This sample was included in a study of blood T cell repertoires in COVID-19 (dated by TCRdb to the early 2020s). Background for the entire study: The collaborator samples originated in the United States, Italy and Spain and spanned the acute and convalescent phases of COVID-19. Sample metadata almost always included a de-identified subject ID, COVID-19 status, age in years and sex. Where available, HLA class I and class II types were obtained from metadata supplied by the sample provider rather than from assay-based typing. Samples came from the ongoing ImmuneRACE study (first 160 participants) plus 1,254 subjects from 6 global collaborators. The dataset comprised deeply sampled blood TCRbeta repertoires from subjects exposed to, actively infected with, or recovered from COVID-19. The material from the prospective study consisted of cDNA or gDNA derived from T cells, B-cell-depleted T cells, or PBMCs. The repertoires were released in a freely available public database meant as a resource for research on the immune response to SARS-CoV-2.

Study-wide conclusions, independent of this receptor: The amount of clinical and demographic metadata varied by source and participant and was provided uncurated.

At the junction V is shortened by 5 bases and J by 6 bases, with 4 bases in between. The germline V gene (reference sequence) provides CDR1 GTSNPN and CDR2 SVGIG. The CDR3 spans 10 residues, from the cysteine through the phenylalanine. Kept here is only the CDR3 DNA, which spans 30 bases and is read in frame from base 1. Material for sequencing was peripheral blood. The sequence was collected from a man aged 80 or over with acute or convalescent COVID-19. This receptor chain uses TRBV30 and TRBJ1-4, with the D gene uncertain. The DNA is TGTGCCTGGCTACATGAAAAACTGTTTTTT. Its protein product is CAWLHEKLFF.